These 27 T cell receptor beta chains were sequenced from one sample in a study of T cell responses to AZD1222 COVID-19 vaccine. Generated by immunoSEQ multiplex PCR, the TCRdb table keeps only in-frame clones and is missing some. The repertoire holds 200,000 to 250,000 clones, with roughly 94% as singletons. The sample here was peripheral blood, taken 28 days after the second dose of the MenACWY control vaccine. These TCRs come from an adult who received the MenACWY meningococcal vaccine as a control.

J is TRBJ1-2 and V is TRBV12-2; the table's D call of TRBD1 was not tested on the DNA. TRBV12-2 corresponds to a pseudogene. This CDR3 contains 16 residues. CDR3 sequence (DNA): TGTGCAAGTCGCTTAATCCCATTCATCACAGACTATGGCTACACCTTC. Encoded protein: CASRLIPFITDYGYTF.

CDR3: CASSESQYLYEQYF. CDR3 DNA: TGTGCCAGCAGTGAGAGTCAGTACCTCTACGAGCAGTACTTC. The chain is built from TRBV2 and TRBJ2-7; D gene uncertain. V lost 3 bases to trimming and J lost 3 bases, with 12 bases between them. The CDR3 loop spans 14 amino acids. Germline V gene sequence: CDR1 SNHLY, CDR2 FYNNEI. The whole variable domain, remainder taken from reference TRBV2 and TRBJ2-7, is EPEVTQTPSHQVTQMGQEVILRCVPISNHLYFYWYRQILGQKVEFLVSFYNNEISEKSEIFDDQFSVERPDGSNFTLKIRSTKLEDSAMYFCASSESQYLYEQYFGPGTRLTVT.

The chain has TRBV18 and TRBJ2-2; TRBD2 is a possible D gene (6 bases). CDR3 size: 16 residues. V was pared by 3 bases and J by 1 base, with 12 bases between. The V gene's germline CDR1 is KGHSH and CDR2 LQKENI. CDR3 sequence (DNA): TGTGCCAGCTCACCCACGGGGAGGCAGAACACCGGGGAGCTGTTTTTT. Translated, it gives CASSPTGRQNTGELFF.

The rearrangement uses TRBV19 and TRBJ1-5, with D possibly being TRBD1 (6 bases). From germline, CDR1 is LNHDA and CDR2 SQIVND (reference sequence). This CDR3 is 15 amino acids long. Trimming shortened V by 1 base and J by 9 bases, and 16 bases separated the two germline ends. CDR3 nucleotides: TGTGCCAGTAGTATAGGGCAGGGGAACGTTGGGCCCCAGCATTTT. This codes for CASSIGQGNVGPQHF.

This chain uses TRBV6-5 with TRBJ2-7, with D possibly being TRBD1 (5 bases). Per germline, CDR1 MNHEY and CDR2 SVGAGI. The germline V and J ends were trimmed by 8 bases and 6 bases, with 23 bases remaining between them. This CDR3 is built from 15 residues. CDR3 sequence reads: CASGSIDSAYREQYF. The DNA of the CDR3 is TGTGCCAGCGGATCGATCGACAGCGCCTATCGCGAGCAGTACTTC.

V gene TRBV27 combines with J gene TRBJ1-2; maybe TRBD1 (5 bases). The V gene lost 6 bases and the J gene lost 4 bases, with 12 bases spanning the gap. Germline-derived CDR1 and CDR2 are MNHEY and SMNVEV (reference sequence). This CDR3 comprises 13 residues. CDR3: CASRSGTVYGYTF. CDR3 DNA: TGTGCCAGCAGGTCCGGGACGGTCTATGGCTACACCTTC.

The chain couples TRBV5-1 to TRBJ2-3, with a weak D call TRBD2 (6 bases). The CDR3 sequence is 16 residues long. Trimming pared 1 base from V and 2 bases from J, leaving 14 bases between. Germline loops: CDR1 SGHRS, CDR2 YFSETQ. CDR3 in DNA: TGCGCCAGCAGCTTGATGCCGCCGGGGGTCACAGATACGCAGTATTTT. Translation: CASSLMPPGVTDTQYF.

The chain has TRBV20-1 and TRBJ1-1; no clear D gene. This CDR3 has 11 amino acids. Germline CDR1 and CDR2: DFQATT and SNEGSKA (reference sequence). V lost 5 bases to trimming and J lost 8 bases, with 12 bases between them. CDR3 amino acids: CSASHFPEAFF. The CDR3, as DNA: TGCAGTGCTTCTCATTTCCCCGAAGCTTTCTTT.

This chain's CDR3 is CASSVAWGSTDTQYF. The CDR3 DNA follows: TGTGCCAGCAGCGTAGCGTGGGGATCCACAGATACGCAGTATTTT. The chain uses TRBV9 and TRBJ2-3; D is undetermined. Trimming shortened V by 0 bases and J by 2 bases, and 10 bases separated the two germline ends. Looked up from germline, CDR1 is SGDLS and CDR2 is YYNGEE. The CDR3 is 15 amino acids.

The chain links TRBV3-1 (or the pseudogene TRBV3-2) to TRBJ1-2; maybe TRBD1 (5 bases). Trimming removed 1 base at V and 8 bases at J, with 14 bases between. Germline V gives CDR1 LGHDT, CDR2 YNNKEL (reference sequence). This CDR3 is 14 amino acids long. CDR3 residues: CASSQAGTARGYTF. CDR3 in DNA: TGTGCCAGCAGCCAAGCAGGGACGGCGAGAGGCTACACCTTC.

This chain joins TRBV28 and TRBJ1-5; possible D gene TRBD1, 5 bases. The CDR3 runs to 14 residues. Germline CDR1 reads MDHEN; CDR2 reads SYDVKM. Trimming removed 6 bases from V and 5 bases from J, with 14 bases in between. Written as DNA, the CDR3 is TGTGCCAGCAGGGTTGGGGGTGTTTATCAGCCCCAGCATTTT. Encoded protein: CASRVGGVYQPQHF.

This chain uses TRBV25-1 with TRBJ1-6; unclear D gene. CDR3 length equals 14 residues. Per the germline V gene, CDR1 is MGHDK and CDR2 is SYGVNS. V lost 5 bases, J lost 7 bases, and 12 bases lay in between. DNA for the CDR3: TGTGCCAGCAGTTTGTCACAGAAAAATTCACCCCTCCACTTT. It codes for CASSLSQKNSPLHF.

The chain is built from TRBV28 and TRBJ2-7, with a possible D match to TRBD1 (6 bases). Looked up from germline, CDR1 is MDHEN and CDR2 is SYDVKM. Trimming removed 7 bases at V and 2 bases at J, with 15 bases between. The CDR3 runs to 14 residues. The CDR3 loop is CASTTTRQAYEQYF. The CDR3 coding sequence is TGTGCCAGCACCACCACCCGACAGGCCTACGAGCAGTACTTC.

The chain employs TRBV11-2 and TRBJ1-1, with D unclear. V lost 1 base and J 1 base, leaving 10 bases between the germline ends. Germline CDR1 reads SGHAT; CDR2 reads FQNNGV. The CDR3 contains 15 residues. Written as DNA, the CDR3 is TGTGCCAGCAGCTTAGTGGGCCGGAAGAACACTGAAGCTTTCTTT. This codes for CASSLVGRKNTEAFF.

This CDR3 reads CASTPGRGMGYGYTF. DNA of the CDR3: TGTGCCAGTACTCCCGGAAGGGGCATGGGCTATGGCTACACCTTC. The V gene is TRBV19, the J gene TRBJ1-2, with D tentatively TRBD1 (5 bases). The germline V and J ends were trimmed by 7 bases and 4 bases, with 19 bases remaining between them. The CDR3 runs to 15 residues. Looked up from germline, CDR1 is LNHDA and CDR2 is SQIVND (reference sequence).

The V call is TRBV5-8, the J call TRBJ1-6, with 8 bases aligning to TRBD1. The CDR3 has 16 residues. Germline V CDR1 and CDR2: SGHTS, YDEGEE. The V segment lost 3 bases and the J segment 7 bases; nucleotides outside the gene matches: 9. CDR3 DNA sequence: TGTGCCAGCAGCTGGGCACAGGGGGAAGGAAATTCACCCCTCCACTTT. This gives the protein CASSWAQGEGNSPLHF.

V is TRBV30 and J is TRBJ1-5; tentatively, D is TRBD1 (5 bases). The germline gives CDR1 GTSNPN, CDR2 SVGIG (reference sequence). With 0 bases removed from V and 4 bases from J, the gap between germline ends came to 13 bases. CDR3 length: 15 residues. In DNA, the CDR3 is TGTGCCTGGAGTGTAGGGGACCCAACTAATCAGCCCCAGCATTTT. Its protein is CAWSVGDPTNQPQHF.

The rearrangement joins TRBV14 to TRBJ2-5; 10 bases match TRBD1. V was clipped by 4 bases and J by 5 bases; unmatched bases: 10. CDR1 is SGHDN and CDR2 is FVKESK in the germline V gene. CDR3 length equals 16 residues. CDR3 nucleotide sequence: TGTGCCAGCAGCCCGGACAGGGGGAGGTCGTTCGAGACCCAGTACTTC. Translating it yields CASSPDRGRSFETQYF.

The gene calls are TRBV3-1 (or the pseudogene TRBV3-2) and TRBJ2-7; 11 nucleotides align to TRBD2. CDR1 is LGHDT, CDR2 YNNKEL, per germline (reference sequence). CDR3 length equals 17 residues. V shed 5 bases, J shed 5 bases, and the junction held 14 bases outside the gene matches. The CDR3 coding sequence is TGTGCCAGCAGCAAAACTAGCGGGAGCATAAAGGGGCACGAGCAGTACTTC. The encoded protein is CASSKTSGSIKGHEQYF.

This chain links TRBV29-1 with TRBJ1-2; maybe TRBD1 (6 bases). Germline-derived CDR1 and CDR2 are SQVTM and ANQGSEA. The CDR3 has 12 residues. Trimming took 6 bases from V and 3 from J, leaving 11 bases between them. The CDR3 DNA sequence: TGCAGCGTCAACAGGGTGGACTATGGCTACACCTTC. Amino acid sequence: CSVNRVDYGYTF.

The chain employs TRBV28 and TRBJ1-5; the match to TRBD1 covers 8 bases. Looked up from germline, CDR1 is MDHEN and CDR2 is SYDVKM. The CDR3 is 16 amino acids. The trim removed 4 bases at V and 0 bases at J, leaving 5 bases unmatched. CDR3: CASSSGQGGSNQPQHF. CDR3 nucleotides: TGTGCCAGCAGTTCTGGACAGGGCGGTAGCAATCAGCCCCAGCATTTT. Variable domain in full (rest from reference TRBV28 and TRBJ1-5): DVKVTQSSRYLVKRTGEKVFLECVQDMDHENMFWYRQDPGLGLRLIYFSYDVKMKEKGDIPEGYSVSREKKERFSLILESASTNQTSMYLCASSSGQGGSNQPQHFGDGTRLSIL.

This chain links TRBV6-5 with TRBJ1-2; TRBD1 matches at 8 bases. This CDR3 has 13 residues. The junction had 4 bases not matched to a gene; V was cut back by 6 bases and J by 4 bases. Germline assignment: CDR1 MNHEY and CDR2 SVGAGI. The CDR3 DNA reads TGTGCCAGCAGCCCCGACAGGGGCTATGGCTACACCTTC. Its protein is CASSPDRGYGYTF.

The V and J genes are TRBV10-3 and TRBJ2-5, with D possibly matching TRBD1 (6 bases). V lost 3 bases to trimming and J lost 4 bases, with 15 bases between them. The CDR3 extends over 15 amino acids. CDR1 is ENHRY, CDR2 SYGVKD, per germline. This CDR3 is CAISDPGGLRETQYF. The CDR3 DNA reads TGTGCCATCAGTGACCCTGGGGGCCTCCGAGAGACCCAGTACTTC.

The table lists this clone with a few counts. The chain combines TRBV11-2 with TRBJ2-3, with D maybe TRBD2 (6 bases). CDR1 is SGHAT and CDR2 is FQNNGV in the germline V gene. V was pared by 4 bases and J by 1 base, with 18 bases between. This CDR3 contains 17 residues. In DNA form, the CDR3 reads TGTGCCAGCAGCTCATCCCCGGGACTCCGCGGCACAGATACGCAGTATTTT. It encodes CASSSSPGLRGTDTQYF.

The gene calls are TRBV18 and TRBJ2-5, with TRBD2 matching over 9 bases. The CDR3 loop spans 15 amino acids. In germline, CDR1 is KGHSH, CDR2 LQKENI. V was clipped by 0 bases and J by 1 base; unmatched bases: 0. CDR3 DNA: TGTGCCAGCTCACCACCTAGCGGGAGCCAAGAGACCCAGTACTTC. Translating gives CASSPPSGSQETQYF.

This clone was seen more than once but under ten times. The chain has TRBV24-1 and TRBJ2-2; 8 positions agree with TRBD1. The CDR3 length is 18 residues. V lost 0 bases to trimming and J lost 1 base; unmatched junction nucleotides: 6. Germline-derived CDR1 and CDR2 are KGHDR and SFDVKD. The CDR3 nucleotides read TGTGCCACCAGTGATTTGCGGACAGGGTTTGAGAACACCGGGGAGCTGTTTTTT. This gives the protein CATSDLRTGFENTGELFF.

The CDR3 is CASSLGFGSHRNEQFF. Here the CDR3 DNA reads TGTGCCAGCAGTTTAGGGTTCGGCTCTCATAGGAATGAGCAGTTCTTC. The chain combines TRBV28 with TRBJ2-1; D unclear. The CDR3 length is 16 residues. Trimming took 2 bases from V and 7 from J, leaving 18 bases between them. Germline V CDR1 and CDR2: MDHEN, SYDVKM.